A single sample is the source of the 26 T cell receptor beta chains below, sequenced in a study of T cells expressing NK-cell markers. Following a re-call of the 5' RACE reads, TCRdb has one entry per CDR3 protein and lacks DNA. Recorded for this sample: 350,000 to 400,000 distinct CDR3 sequences. Sequenced material: blood T cells: a sorted CD56 or NKG2C T cell subset, CD4+ or CD8+ T cells, or bulk PBMC T cells (not recorded which). The receptors derive from a woman in her forties or fifties in good health.

This chain joins TRBV20-1 and TRBJ1-2. The CDR3 length is 13 residues. CDR1 and CDR2 from the germline V gene are DFQATT and SNEGSKA (reference sequence). The CDR3 loop is CSALWLVNYGYTF.

V and J are TRBV20-1 and TRBJ2-2; the TCRdb D gene call, TRBD2, has no DNA to confirm it. The CDR3 has 14 residues. CDR1 and CDR2 (germline): DFQATT, SNEGSKA (reference sequence). The CDR3 reads CSASREGGTGELFF.

This chain uses TRBV5-1 with TRBJ1-5; TCRdb's assignment of TRBD1 cannot be checked, as there is no DNA. The CDR3 is 15 residues long. Germline loops: CDR1 SGHRS, CDR2 YFSETQ. The CDR3 region is CASSLVGSPGQPQHF. The variable domain in full, with the rest retrieved from reference TRBV5-1 and TRBJ1-5, is KAGVTQTPRYLIKTRGQQVTLSCSPISGHRSVSWYQQTPGQGLQFLFEYFSETQRNKGNFPGRFSGRQFSNSRSEMNVSTLELGDSALYLCASSLVGSPGQPQHFGDGTRLSIL.

The chain carries TRBV5-1 and TRBJ2-3; the TRBD1 assignment by TCRdb is unverifiable without DNA. Germline CDR1 is SGHRS and CDR2 is YFSETQ. The CDR3 is made up of 14 amino acids. The CDR3 loop reads CASSLSAGADTQYF.

The rearrangement links TRBV5-1 to TRBJ2-1; the TRBD2 assignment by TCRdb is unverifiable without DNA. The germline gives CDR1 SGHRS, CDR2 YFSETQ. The CDR3 totals 15 residues. CDR3 region: CASSEGTSGNLQQFF.

The chain links TRBV14 to TRBJ2-3; there is no DNA to check the TCRdb D call of TRBD2. CDR3 size: 16 residues. The germline V gene encodes CDR1 SGHDN and CDR2 FVKESK. The CDR3 spells CASSQETSGRTDTQYF.

The V and J genes are TRBV20-1 and TRBJ2-7; the TCRdb call, TRBD2, lacks DNA for checking. Germline assignment: CDR1 DFQATT and CDR2 SNEGSKA (reference sequence). CDR3 length: 16 amino acids. CDR3 region: CSARAQKRQAFSEQYF.

The chain carries TRBV24-1 and TRBJ2-4; TCRdb picks TRBD1, but there is no DNA to check that call. CDR1 and CDR2 (germline): KGHDR, SFDVKD. The CDR3 is 15 residues long. CDR3 protein: CATSDPGGQGNIQYF.

The rearrangement joins TRBV24-1 to TRBJ2-1. The CDR3 extends over 12 amino acids. Germline V gene sequence: CDR1 KGHDR, CDR2 SFDVKD. CDR3 sequence: CATRGLLNEQFF.

The chain links TRBV7-9 to TRBJ2-3; TCRdb reports TRBD2, a call that lacks DNA to check it against. The CDR3 has 17 amino acids. CDR1 is SEHNR and CDR2 is FQNEAQ in the germline V gene (reference sequence). This CDR3 reads CASSLRGLAGRTDTQYF.

The rearrangement uses TRBV20-1 and TRBJ2-2; absent DNA, TCRdb's TRBD2 call cannot be checked. Germline CDR1 is DFQATT and CDR2 is SNEGSKA (reference sequence). This CDR3 is 16 amino acids long. CDR3 in amino acids: CSARVRAGAGTGELFF.

The chain has TRBV20-1 and TRBJ2-1; TCRdb selects TRBD2, and the lack of DNA leaves this call unchecked. The V gene's germline CDR1 is DFQATT and CDR2 SNEGSKA (reference sequence). The CDR3 covers 12 residues. The CDR3 spells CSASGRYNEQFF.

V usage is TRBV12-3 or TRBV12-4 and J usage is TRBJ2-7. The CDR3 length is 14 residues. The CDR3 is CASSFGLAAYEQYF.

The chain combines TRBV15 with TRBJ1-5. The CDR3 consists of 16 residues. Germline V gene data show CDR1 as LNHNV and CDR2 as YYDKDF (reference sequence). CDR3: CATSNRRLGSNQPQHF.

The J gene is TRBJ2-7, the V gene TRBV20-1. Germline V gives CDR1 DFQATT, CDR2 SNEGSKA (reference sequence). The CDR3 is 12 amino acids. The CDR3 here is CSARALAGEQYF.

The rearrangement uses TRBV20-1 and TRBJ2-3; TCRdb's D call of TRBD2 is untestable without DNA. The CDR3 is made up of 18 amino acids. Germline V lookup: CDR1 DFQATT, CDR2 SNEGSKA (reference sequence). CDR3 amino acids: CSARDLAGREVAGDTQYF.

V usage is TRBV12-3 or TRBV12-4 and J usage is TRBJ2-7; TCRdb designates TRBD1, a call that cannot be tested without DNA. The CDR3 extends over 13 amino acids. CDR3: CASSLTRGYEQYF.

The chain joins TRBV24-1 to TRBJ2-5; TCRdb's D gene call, TRBD2, goes unchecked for lack of DNA. In germline, CDR1 is KGHDR, CDR2 SFDVKD. The CDR3 contains 14 residues. This chain's CDR3 is CATQLAGVGETQYF.

The chain employs TRBV10-3 and TRBJ2-1; checking the TCRdb D call of TRBD2 is not possible without DNA. This CDR3 contains 14 residues. CDR1 ENHRY and CDR2 SYGVKD come from the germline V gene. The CDR3 spells CAIRPLAGGNEQFF.

The chain recombines TRBV7-9 with TRBJ1-4; TCRdb lists TRBD1, though no DNA is available to test this call. There are 12 residues in the CDR3. The germline CDR1 and CDR2 sequences are SEHNR and FQNEAQ (reference sequence). The CDR3 sequence: CASRQANEKLFF.

The gene calls are TRBV3-1 and TRBJ2-7; the D call of TRBD2 rests on TCRdb alone, since no DNA is present to check it. The V gene's germline CDR1 is LGHDT and CDR2 YNNKEL (reference sequence). This CDR3 region has 13 residues. CDR3 amino acids: CASSPLSGREQYF.

The V call is TRBV10-3, the J call TRBJ2-3. Germline V gene sequence: CDR1 ENHRY, CDR2 SYGVKD. This CDR3 region has 13 residues. CDR3: CAIRGLGPDTQYF.

V is TRBV20-1 and J is TRBJ1-5; the TCRdb call, TRBD1, lacks DNA for checking. The CDR3 loop spans 14 amino acids. Germline V gives CDR1 DFQATT, CDR2 SNEGSKA (reference sequence). The CDR3 is CSASGGRGNQPQHF.

The CDR3 spells CASSQGSDRSQYF. The V call is TRBV4-1, the J call TRBJ2-7; the D gene TCRdb calls, TRBD1, cannot be checked with no DNA. CDR1 is MGHRA, CDR2 YSYEKL, per germline. The CDR3 is 13 residues long.

The chain employs TRBV6-1 and TRBJ2-1; TCRdb gives TRBD1 as the D gene, but with no DNA this cannot be confirmed. CDR3 length: 14 amino acids. Per the germline V gene, CDR1 is MNHNS and CDR2 is SASEGT. CDR3 protein: CASREGQEYNEQFF.

The chain uses TRBV12-3 or TRBV12-4 and TRBJ2-5; without DNA, the TCRdb call of TRBD2 cannot be checked. This CDR3 has 12 residues. The CDR3 loop is CASSRGEETQYF.